The 5 T cell receptor beta chains presented below share a single source sample, sequenced in a study of technical replicates of blood from a few donors. Sequencing was performed with immunoSEQ multiplex PCR; in TCRdb, only in-frame clones are kept and a portion is missing. The profile shows some 60,000 clones, roughly 86% of them singletons. The specimen was PBMCs. The receptors shown here come from a human donor in good health. Some clones in this sample may be carry-over from other donors' samples.

The V and J genes are TRBV15 and TRBJ2-1; possible D gene TRBD2, 7 bases. Trimming stripped 5 bases from V and 4 bases from J, with 18 bases between. CDR1 LNHNV and CDR2 YYDKDF come from the germline V gene (reference sequence). CDR3 length: 16 amino acids. CDR3: CATSSSGRGTYNEQFF. In DNA, the CDR3 is TGTGCCACCAGCTCAAGTGGGCGGGGGACATACAATGAGCAGTTCTTC. Combining the CDR3 with reference TRBV15 and TRBJ2-1 gives the whole variable domain DAMVIQNPRYQVTQFGKPVTLSCSQTLNHNVMYWYQQKSSQAPKLLFHYYDKDFNNEADTPDNFQSRRPNTSFCFLDIRSPGLGDTAMYLCATSSSGRGTYNEQFFGPGTRLTVL.

The chain has TRBV18 and TRBJ2-7, with TRBD2 matching over 8 bases. Germline loops: CDR1 KGHSH, CDR2 LQKENI. This CDR3 comprises 14 residues. The J segment lost 5 bases and the V segment lost 5 bases, leaving 8 bases of the junction unmatched. In nucleotides, the CDR3 is TGTGCCAGCTCATTCAGCGGGGGACGCGACGAGCAGTACTTC. Translating gives CASSFSGGRDEQYF.

This chain joins TRBV6-6 and TRBJ2-5; 9 positions agree with TRBD2. The CDR3 runs to 15 residues. The germline gives CDR1 MNHNY, CDR2 SVGAGI (reference sequence). V lost 5 bases to trimming and J lost 4 bases; unmatched junction nucleotides: 8. The CDR3 sequence: CASSSTRTSVETQYF. The CDR3 region has the DNA TGTGCCAGCAGTAGCACACGGACTAGCGTAGAGACCCAGTACTTC.

The genes are TRBV4-3 and TRBJ2-7; D might be TRBD1 (5 bases). The germline V gene has CDR1 LGHNA and CDR2 YSLEER. The V end lost 1 base, the J end lost 0 bases, and 10 bases lay between the germline ends. CDR3 size: 15 residues. CDR3 residues: CASSQGSGRSYEQYF. As DNA, the CDR3 is TGCGCCAGCAGCCAAGGGTCAGGGCGCTCCTACGAGCAGTACTTC.

The genes are TRBV30 and TRBJ2-2; 8 nucleotides agree with TRBD2. The CDR3 is 15 residues long. Germline V gives CDR1 GTSNPN, CDR2 SVGIG (reference sequence). The V segment lost 5 bases and the J segment 6 bases; nucleotides outside the gene matches: 11. This CDR3 is CAWYEREGPPGELFF. The DNA for the CDR3 is TGTGCCTGGTATGAACGGGAGGGCCCCCCCGGGGAGCTGTTTTTT. Supplemented by reference TRBV30 and TRBJ2-2, the full variable domain reads SQTIHQWPATLVQPVGSPLSLECTVEGTSNPNLYWYRQAAGRGLQLLFYSVGIGQISSEVPQNLSASRPQDRQFILSSKKLLLSDSGFYLCAWYEREGPPGELFFGEGSRLTVL.